This T cell receptor beta chain emerged from a study of T cell changes during pregnancy in multiple sclerosis. Repertoires were generated with immunoSEQ multiplex PCR, while TCRdb's copy carries only in-frame clones and drops some. Of over 35,000 clones in the sample, about 94% were seen once. The germline V gene encodes CDR1 PRHDT and CDR2 FYEKMQ (reference sequence). The V end lost 3 bases, the J end lost 5 bases, and 14 bases lay between the germline ends. The CDR3 length is 14 residues. The sequencing used CD8+ T cells from peripheral blood mononuclear cells, collected in the third trimester of pregnancy. The genes are TRBV13 and TRBJ2-7, with D maybe TRBD2 (5 bases). This receptor was obtained from a female donor with multiple sclerosis, enrolled in a pregnancy study. DNA of the CDR3: TGTGCCAGCAGCTTGTCCGGGAAACCGCACGAGCAGTACTTC. Protein sequence: CASSLSGKPHEQYF.